The rows below give T cell receptor beta chains drawn from one sample of a study of cytomegalovirus exposure and HLA in healthy donors. Repertoires were generated with immunoSEQ multiplex PCR, while TCRdb's copy carries only in-frame clones and drops some. The sample lists about 200,000 clones, more than 60% occurring once. What was sequenced was PBMCs. All receptors come from a girl aged 2 to 9 in good health and CMV-seronegative. The conserved cysteine and the conserved F or W are not part of the CDR3 here. Clone sizes are given selectively: once, few, many, or a class where the clone is expanded.

v_gene	abundance	j_gene	CDR3aa
TRBV20-1	.	TRBJ1-1	SAAGDTEAF
TRBV6-5	many	TRBJ2-6	ASSYNKDSGANVLT
TRBV5-6	.	TRBJ2-7	ASSYQGSYHEQY
TRBV18	.	TRBJ2-1	ASSPGQGLF
TRBV18	.	TRBJ2-1	ASSPPSPSGRDNEQF
TRBV2	.	TRBJ2-5	ASSGWEQETQY
TRBV5-1	few	TRBJ1-1	ASSGEDPGGRNTEAF
TRBV19	.	TRBJ1-2	ASSMYADTKTYGYT
TRBV5-6	.	TRBJ2-5	ASSRTTGRETQY
TRBV5-1	.	TRBJ1-1	ASSILSQRENTEAF
TRBV10-2	.	TRBJ2-5	ASKGLAGERETQY
TRBV5-4	.	TRBJ2-3	ASSKYGGDTQY
TRBV5-4	.	TRBJ1-5	ASSPKGEPQH
TRBV5-5	once	TRBJ2-6	ASTLGPESGANVLT
TRBV9	few	TRBJ2-1	ASSVGGGANEQF
TRBV29-1	.	TRBJ1-2	SAPVRGGYT
TRBV30	.	TRBJ2-5	AWSSGGRAPQETQY
TRBV12-2	few	TRBJ2-1	ASRLVWAIQYNEQF
TRBV19	.	TRBJ1-5	ASSTGFPDQPQH
TRBV9	.	TRBJ1-6	ASSVNRGDSPLH
TRBV4-1	.	TRBJ2-1	ASSRIQGGPYNEQF
TRBV5-1	once	TRBJ1-1	ASSYGQGVATEAF
TRBV19	.	TRBJ2-3	ASSPLAGGPNTDTQY
TRBV5-1	.	TRBJ2-3	ASSLGTGGTDTQY
TRBV4-2	.	TRBJ2-7	ASSQDLAAYEQY
TRBV5-1	.	TRBJ2-3	ASSLADGRGTQY
TRBV7-9	.	TRBJ1-6	ASSRTQGTAKNSPLH
TRBV15	.	TRBJ1-6	ATKNPGTGDYNSPLH
TRBV5-1	.	TRBJ2-6	ASSLAGRQAGANVLT
TRBV13	.	TRBJ1-6	ASSSMGQGNSPLH
TRBV30	.	TRBJ1-6	AWSPGIRNSPLH
TRBV6-5	.	TRBJ1-2	ASSQGVSGYT
TRBV7-2	once	TRBJ1-1	ASSLKRVGDEAF
TRBV7-6	few	TRBJ1-2	ASSLGLGGAGYGYT
TRBV4-1	.	TRBJ1-1	ASSHPPGLGTEAF
TRBV28	.	TRBJ2-7	ASSLFTQGMGEQY
TRBV7-9	.	TRBJ2-2	ASSLAYQPGHGELF
TRBV2	.	TRBJ1-2	ASSRLGADGYT
TRBV28	.	TRBJ1-3	ASSRGSTGNTIY
TRBV15	.	TRBJ1-1	ATSRDFGTNTEAF
TRBV5-1	.	TRBJ2-7	ASSVSGTGYYEQY
TRBV19	.	TRBJ2-1	ASRGQGVHEQF
TRBV7-6	.	TRBJ1-2	ASSAAAGGIYGYT
TRBV19	.	TRBJ1-2	ASSIGNRGANYGYT
TRBV27	.	TRBJ1-2	ASSFGQGAGGYT
TRBV10-1	.	TRBJ1-1	ASSTGQEAF